This T cell receptor beta chain emerged from a study of Graves' ophthalmopathy and Graves' hyperthyroidism. This clonotype was counted only a few times. Since a much larger clone is just one base distant, this may be a read error. Amplification of TCR beta CDR3 regions used RNA transcripts. HTBI primers served in a first-round RT-PCR, which a second-round multiplex PCR followed. TCRdb passed the multiplex PCR reads through MiXCR, listing each CDR3 protein once. The table includes hundreds of thousands of distinct CDR3 sequences, more than 20% detected once. Clinicians diagnosed using symptoms, serum thyroxine, TRAb, thyroid ultrasound and orbital computed tomography. Over 9.5 ml of fresh blood yielded the PBMCs by density gradient. Material: peripheral blood. The sequence was obtained from a woman aged 18-29 years with stable Graves' hyperthyroidism.

The CDR3 DNA reads as TGCAGTGCTAGGTGGAGGCTCACCGGGGAGCTGTGTTTT. Protein product: CSARWRLTGELCF. The chain employs TRBV20-1 and TRBJ2-2; maybe TRBD2 (5 bases). Germline values: CDR1 DFQATT, CDR2 SNEGSKA (reference sequence). The CDR3 has 13 amino acids.